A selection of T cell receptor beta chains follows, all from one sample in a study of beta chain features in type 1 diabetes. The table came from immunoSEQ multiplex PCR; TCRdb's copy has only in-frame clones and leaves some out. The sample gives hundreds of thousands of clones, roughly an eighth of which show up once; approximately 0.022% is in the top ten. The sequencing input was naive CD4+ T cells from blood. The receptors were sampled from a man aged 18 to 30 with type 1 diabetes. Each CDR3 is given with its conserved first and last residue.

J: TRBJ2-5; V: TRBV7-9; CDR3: CASSSPGGQETQYF
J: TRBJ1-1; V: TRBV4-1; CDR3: CASSRYGDTEAFF
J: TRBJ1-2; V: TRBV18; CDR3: CASSPADVYGYTF
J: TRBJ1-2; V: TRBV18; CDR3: CASSPPTGNYGYTF
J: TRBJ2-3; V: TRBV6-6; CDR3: CASAPRDFSPTVAQYF
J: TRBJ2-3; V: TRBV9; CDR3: CASSGIGTDTQYF
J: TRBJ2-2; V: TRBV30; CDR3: CAWTGGSNTGELFF
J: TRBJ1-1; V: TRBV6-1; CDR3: CASTLGSTEAFF
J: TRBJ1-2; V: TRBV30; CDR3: CAWTTAPGLDSFLYGYTF
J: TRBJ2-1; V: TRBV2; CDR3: CASVGTSGGSYNEQFF
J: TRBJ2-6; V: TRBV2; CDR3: CASSGRSAGANVLTF
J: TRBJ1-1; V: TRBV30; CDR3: CARSRTGTEAFF
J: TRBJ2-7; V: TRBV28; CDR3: CASSLQMDEQYF
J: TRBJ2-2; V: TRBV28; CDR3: CASSLPGYPGELFF
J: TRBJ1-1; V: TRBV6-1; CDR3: CASSEQSFLTNTEAFF
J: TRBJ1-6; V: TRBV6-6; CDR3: CASSYSPGEAPLHF
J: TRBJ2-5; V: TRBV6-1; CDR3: CASSLRTGPETQYF
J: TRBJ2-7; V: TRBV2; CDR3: CASGRGTVLYF
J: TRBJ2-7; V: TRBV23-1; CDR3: CASSHPSKLCPYEQYF
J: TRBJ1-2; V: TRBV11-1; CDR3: CASSQGAENYGYTF
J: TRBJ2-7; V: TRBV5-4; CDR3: CASSRSGTGQFYEQYF
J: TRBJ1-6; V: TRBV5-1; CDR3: CASSLDMWSRAGKLIF
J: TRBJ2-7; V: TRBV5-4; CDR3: CASSSDRLGEQYF
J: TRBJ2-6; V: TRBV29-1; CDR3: CSVEDPDLSSGANVLTF
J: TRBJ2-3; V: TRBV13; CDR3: CASSLGGTGGPDTQYF
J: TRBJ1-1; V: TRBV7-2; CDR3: CASRGNRASTNTEAFF
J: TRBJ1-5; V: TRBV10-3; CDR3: CAISTGTGGGQPQHF
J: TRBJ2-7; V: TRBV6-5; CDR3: CASSSAYEQYF
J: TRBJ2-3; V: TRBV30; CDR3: CAWSVAGGTDTQYF
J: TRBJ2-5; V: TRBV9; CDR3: CASSVGRGTVQETQYF
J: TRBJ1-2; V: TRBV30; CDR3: CAWRPVGYGYTF
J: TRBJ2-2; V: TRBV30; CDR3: CAWTAGKPNTGELFF
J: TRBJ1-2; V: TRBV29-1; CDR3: CSVEPGQGYGYTF
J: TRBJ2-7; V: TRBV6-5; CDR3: CASSPRGRGDYEQYF
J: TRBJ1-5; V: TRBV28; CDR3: CASSLGTGNQPQHF
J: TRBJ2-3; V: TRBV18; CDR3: CASSGGGPSTDTQYF
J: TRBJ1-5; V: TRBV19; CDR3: CASTVPGHRSVKPQHF
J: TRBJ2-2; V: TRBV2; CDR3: CASSEGGYTGELFF
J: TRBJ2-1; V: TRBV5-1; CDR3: CASAPGQGINEQFF
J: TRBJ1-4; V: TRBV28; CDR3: CASSLVDRDDEKLFF
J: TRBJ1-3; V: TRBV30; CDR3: CAWASGSGNTIYF